The TCR beta chain under discussion was sequenced for a study of blood T cell repertoires in COVID-19. Study as a whole: Samples representing acute and convalescent COVID-19 were sourced from the United States, Italy and Spain. Sample material is recorded as cDNA or gDNA derived from T cells, B-cell-depleted T cells, or PBMCs.

Methods used by the authors: Nucleated cell number was recorded as an estimate derived from reference gene primer amplification. Libraries were prepared by immunoSEQ multiplex PCR; TCRdb keeps only in-frame clonotypes and omits some of them. V, J and clone size were drawn from that table, and D and trimming were deduced from the DNA. The table records hundreds of thousands of clones, roughly 89% of them present only once. The CDR3 has 13 amino acids. V was shortened by 6 bases and J by 1 base, with 9 bases between the two germline ends. CDR1 is GTSNPN and CDR2 is SVGIG in the germline V gene (reference sequence).

The TCR originated in a woman aged 40 to 49 with COVID-19, enrolled during active disease. Sequenced: peripheral blood. The V call is TRBV30, the J call TRBJ1-4; D ambiguous. CDR3 sequence (DNA): TGTGCCTGTGCGAGAGAAACTAATGAAAAACTGTTTTTT. As protein: CACARETNEKLFF. Filled out from reference TRBV30 and TRBJ1-4, the complete variable domain reads SQTIHQWPATLVQPVGSPLSLECTVEGTSNPNLYWYRQAAGRGLQLLFYSVGIGQISSEVPQNLSASRPQDRQFILSSKKLLLSDSGFYLCACARETNEKLFFGSGTQLSVL.